Shown below are 10 T cell receptor beta chains from a single sample sequenced in a study of blood T cell repertoires in COVID-19. Profiling relied on immunoSEQ multiplex PCR, and the TCRdb table lists in-frame clones only, not all of them. The sample contains 300,000 to 350,000 clones, approximately 86% of which appear only once. Sequenced: peripheral blood. The receptor set was obtained from a man aged 18-30 years with active or convalescent COVID-19.

On this clone: An end of the junction does not agree with germline; a read error may underlie this. The chain is built from TRBV4-1 and TRBJ2-7; TRBD1 matches at 10 bases. The germline gives CDR1 MGHRA, CDR2 YSYEKL. There are 13 residues in the CDR3. CDR3 nucleotide sequence: TGCGCCAGCAGCCAATCCAGACAGGGGGCTACCCTCTTC. Translation gives CASSQSRQGATLF.

Worth noting for this clone: Other DNA sequences within the sample encode an identical CDR3. The rearrangement uses TRBV7-9 and TRBJ1-3, with D unclear. V gave up 5 bases and J gave up 2 bases, with 4 bases separating them. This CDR3 is 12 amino acids long. Germline assignment: CDR1 SEHNR and CDR2 FQNEAQ (reference sequence). The CDR3 reads CASSPAGNTIYF. For the CDR3, the DNA is TGTGCCAGCAGCCCCGCTGGAAACACCATATATTTT.

V is TRBV5-1 and J is TRBJ1-2; TRBD1 agrees at 7 bases. This CDR3 spans 14 amino acids. CDR1 SGHRS and CDR2 YFSETQ come from the germline V gene. The junction had 5 bases not matched to a gene; V was cut back by 4 bases and J by 2 bases. DNA for the CDR3: TGCGCCAGCAGCCAAGGGACAGTCAACTATGGCTACACCTTC. Translation gives CASSQGTVNYGYTF.

The chain has TRBV7-9 and TRBJ2-7; no firm D call. The CDR3 covers 14 residues. Looked up from germline, CDR1 is SEHNR and CDR2 is FQNEAQ (reference sequence). Trimming pared 1 base from V and 5 bases from J, leaving 12 bases between. The CDR3 here is CASSLDSGNHEQYF. The CDR3 DNA reads as TGTGCCAGCAGCTTAGATTCGGGTAACCACGAGCAGTACTTC. The variable domain in full, with the rest retrieved from reference TRBV7-9 and TRBJ2-7, is DTGVSQNPRHKITKRGQNVTFRCDPISEHNRLYWYRQTLGQGPEFLTYFQNEAQLEKSRLLSDRFSAERPKGSFSTLEIQRTEQGDSAMYLCASSLDSGNHEQYFGPGTRLTVT.

This clone was recorded a few times. The gene calls are TRBV24-1 and TRBJ1-2, with D perhaps TRBD1 (5 bases). Germline lookup yields CDR1 KGHDR and CDR2 SFDVKD. V dropped 1 base and J dropped 8 bases, with 13 bases sitting between them. This CDR3 has 14 amino acids. The CDR3 DNA reads TGTGCCACCAGTGATTTTCGGGGGGGATCGGGCTACACCTTC. As protein: CATSDFRGGSGYTF.

The J gene is TRBJ2-1, the V gene TRBV6-4, with 8 bases lining up with TRBD2. The junction had 17 bases not matched to a gene; V was cut back by 6 bases and J by 4 bases. This CDR3 spans 18 amino acids. The germline gives CDR1 MRHNA, CDR2 SNTAGT. CDR3 residues: CASSRSRTSSVEYNEQFF. The CDR3 DNA reads as TGTGCCAGCAGCCGCTCCCGGACTAGCAGTGTAGAATACAATGAGCAGTTCTTC.

In its sample, this clone was seen once. In DNA, the CDR3 is TGTGCCAGCAGTTTTAACACCGACTATGGCTACACCTTC. This translates into CASSFNTDYGYTF. J is TRBJ1-2 and V is TRBV12-3 or TRBV12-4; unclear D gene. V lost 3 bases and J 3 bases, leaving 8 bases between the germline ends. This CDR3 region has 13 residues.

V usage is TRBV6-2 or TRBV6-3 and J usage is TRBJ1-5; D is perhaps TRBD1 (6 bases). The CDR3 sequence is 15 residues long. Trimming took off 3 bases at V and 7 bases at J, with 16 bases between the two ends. From germline, CDR1 is MNHEY and CDR2 SVGEGT. The CDR3, as DNA: TGTGCCAGCAGTTATATGGCGGGGGCGGGGCAGCCCCAGCATTTT. Its protein product is CASSYMAGAGQPQHF.

The chain recombines TRBV5-1 with TRBJ2-2; 11 bases fit TRBD2. The V gene end was trimmed by 4 bases and the J gene end by 1 base; junction bases not matched to a gene: 9. Looked up from germline, CDR1 is SGHRS and CDR2 is YFSETQ. The CDR3 loop spans 18 amino acids. Written as DNA, the CDR3 is TGCGCCAGCAGCCAGGGACTAGCGGCAAACCTGAACACCGGGGAGCTGTTTTTT. Protein product: CASSQGLAANLNTGELFF.

This clone was counted a single time. The chain employs TRBV5-6 and TRBJ1-1, with D uncertain. The V gene's germline CDR1 is SGHDT and CDR2 YYEEEE. Trimming stripped 7 bases from V and 1 base from J, with 20 bases between. The CDR3 sequence is 16 residues long. CDR3 coding DNA: TGTGCCAGCCGTAATAAGGGAGCGGGAGAGAACACTGAAGCTTTCTTT. It yields the protein CASRNKGAGENTEAFF.